The next 9 T cell receptor beta chains were all read from a single sample in a study of naive and memory T cell subsets. An oligonucleotide containing a UMI was ligated to the 3' end of TCR cDNA. The SP2 primer and nested alpha and beta constant region primers amplified ligated cDNA in four rounds. MiXCR, applied by TCRdb to the 5' RACE reads, yields one record per CDR3 protein. In the table there are about 48,000 distinct CDR3 sequences, approximately 4.5% of which are singletons. The origin of the receptors is a female donor in good health.

This clonotype was counted many times. The V gene is TRBV29-1, the J gene TRBJ1-3; the D is unclear. Germline CDR1 reads SQVTM; CDR2 reads ANQGSEA. CDR3 length equals 12 residues. V dropped 3 bases and J dropped 1 base, with 4 bases sitting between them. The CDR3 coding sequence is TGCAGCGTTGACACTTCTGGAAACACCATATATTTT. This sequence encodes CSVDTSGNTIYF.

By share, this clonotype counts as medium-sized. This sequence joins TRBV29-1 and TRBJ2-5; unclear D gene. Between the trimmed V and J ends, which lost 0 bases and 9 bases, there was a span of 11 bases. The CDR3 runs to 12 residues. From germline, CDR1 is SQVTM and CDR2 ANQGSEA. The DNA of the CDR3 is TGCAGCGTTGAAGATCGTCTGGGTTCCCAGTACTTC. Residues: CSVEDRLGSQYF.

This clonotype was found a few times. The junction and the germline gene differ at one end; a read error may be behind it. The chain joins TRBV29-1 to TRBJ1-2; the match to TRBD1 covers 7 bases. Germline-derived CDR1 and CDR2 are SQVTM and ANQGSEA. CDR3 length equals 13 residues. This CDR3 reads CSGYTDRVFGDTF. The CDR3, as DNA: TGCAGCGGATACACCGACAGGGTATTTGGCGACACCTTC. Filled out from reference TRBV29-1 and TRBJ1-2, the complete variable domain reads SAVISQKPSRDICQRGTSLTIQCQVDSQVTMMFWYRQQPGQSLTLIATANQGSEATYESGFVIDKFPISRPNLTFSTLTVSNMSPEDSSIYLCSGYTDRVFGDTFGSGTRLTVV.

At least ten counts were recorded for this clonotype. The rearrangement uses TRBV4-3 and TRBJ1-2; 9 bases align to TRBD1. Germline CDR1 is LGHNA and CDR2 is YSLEER. This CDR3 has 15 residues. The ends lost 0 bases at V and 4 bases at J; junction bases unmatched: 3. The CDR3 protein is CASSQEDRGFYGYTF. DNA for the CDR3: TGCGCCAGCAGCCAAGAGGACAGGGGATTCTATGGCTACACCTTC.

Comments on this clonotype: A much larger clone sits a single nucleotide away, making a read error possible. The CDR3 here is CASSLMQGIDSPLNF. In DNA, the CDR3 is TGTGCCAGCAGCTTAATGCAGGGGATCGATTCACCCCTCAACTTT. The J gene is TRBJ1-6, the V gene TRBV7-2, with D possibly TRBD1 on 6 matching bases. CDR3 length: 15 amino acids. Germline V gene data show CDR1 as SGHTA and CDR2 as FQGNSA.

The genes are TRBV30 and TRBJ2-7, with 11 nucleotides matching TRBD2. Germline lookup yields CDR1 GTSNPN and CDR2 SVGIG (reference sequence). The ends lost 3 bases at V and 2 bases at J; junction bases unmatched: 6. This CDR3 has 15 amino acids. The CDR3 protein is CAWRGGTSGTYEQYF. The CDR3 DNA is TGTGCCTGGAGGGGAGGGACTAGCGGAACCTACGAGCAGTACTTC.

This clonotype has at least ten counts. The rearrangement links TRBV28 to TRBJ2-1; tentative D call: TRBD2 (6 bases). Looked up from germline, CDR1 is MDHEN and CDR2 is SYDVKM. The CDR3 is made up of 12 amino acids. V was cut by 10 bases and J by 7 bases, with 14 bases left in between. CDR3 sequence (DNA): TGTGCCAACTCGCAGGCGGGGAATGAGCAGTTCTTC. Protein sequence: CANSQAGNEQFF.

The J gene is TRBJ1-1, the V gene TRBV12-5, with TRBD1 identical over 7 bases. J gave up 8 bases and V 4 bases, and 1 base lay outside the gene matches. This CDR3 has 11 amino acids. From germline, CDR1 is LGHNT and CDR2 FRNRAP. Here the CDR3 reads CASGWGQEAFF. CDR3 nucleotide sequence: TGTGCTAGTGGTTGGGGACAGGAAGCTTTCTTT.

The sample holds a few counts of this clonotype. This chain links TRBV6-5 with TRBJ2-1, with D possibly TRBD2 on 6 matching bases. Germline CDR1 MNHEY, CDR2 SVGAGI. The V end was cut by 4 bases, the J end by 5 bases, with 15 bases between. The CDR3 spans 15 residues. The CDR3 DNA reads TGTGCCAGCAGTTCCCTCCTAGCGTGGGACAATGAGCAGTTCTTC. Translating it yields CASSSLLAWDNEQFF.